The 5 T cell receptor beta chains below were found in one sample sequenced in a study of blood T cell repertoires in COVID-19. Here immunoSEQ multiplex PCR was the method, and the copy in TCRdb shows in-frame clones only, minus some. The data hold 150,000 to 200,000 clones, with 60% to 85% observed a single time. The source material was peripheral blood. The receptor source for this set is a man between 60 and 70 years old with active or convalescent COVID-19.

The J gene is TRBJ2-5, the V gene TRBV2; D is perhaps TRBD2 (6 bases). V lost 1 base, J lost 4 bases, and 10 bases lay in between. Germline CDR1 SNHLY, CDR2 FYNNEI. The length of the CDR3 is 14 residues. The CDR3 DNA reads as TGTGCCAGCAGTGAAGGCGGGACCACAGAGACCCAGTACTTC. Amino acid sequence: CASSEGGTTETQYF.

The rearrangement links TRBV9 to TRBJ2-5, with D possibly TRBD2 on 5 matching bases. The germline gives CDR1 SGDLS, CDR2 YYNGEE. The V end was cut by 0 bases, the J end by 5 bases, with 11 bases between. The CDR3 spans 14 residues. The DNA of the CDR3 is TGTGCCAGCAGCGTAGCTCCTGGAGGCGAGACCCAGTACTTC. Encoded protein: CASSVAPGGETQYF. Looking up the rest from reference TRBV9 and TRBJ2-5 gives the full variable domain: DSGVTQTPKHLITATGQRVTLRCSPRSGDLSVYWYQQSLDQGLQFLIQYYNGEERAKGNILERFSAQQFPDLHSELNLSSLELGDSALYFCASSVAPGGETQYFGPGTRLLVL.

This CDR3 reads CASSLVTANQPQHF. The CDR3, as DNA: TGTGCCAGCAGTCTCGTGACAGCTAATCAGCCCCAGCATTTT. J is TRBJ1-5 and V is TRBV28, with D tentatively TRBD1 (5 bases). The V gene lost 5 bases and the J gene lost 4 bases, with 12 bases spanning the gap. The CDR3 totals 14 residues. Germline V CDR1 and CDR2: MDHEN, SYDVKM.

Worth noting for this clone: Additional DNA sequences in this sample encode the identical CDR3. This chain connects TRBV7-9 to TRBJ2-7, with 11 bases that match TRBD1. Germline V gives CDR1 SEHNR, CDR2 FQNEAQ (reference sequence). This CDR3 has 15 residues. The J segment lost 1 base and the V segment lost 1 base, leaving 0 bases of the junction unmatched. CDR3 coding DNA: TGTGCCAGCAGCTTAGGGGACAGGGGGTCCTACGAGCAGTACTTC. Translation gives CASSLGDRGSYEQYF.

This sequence joins TRBV7-2 and TRBJ2-7, with D possibly TRBD2 on 6 matching bases. Germline V gene data show CDR1 as SGHTA and CDR2 as FQGNSA. The CDR3 has 12 residues. The germline V and J ends were trimmed by 3 bases and 6 bases, with 9 bases remaining between them. The DNA for the CDR3 is TGTGCCAGCAGCTTGGAGGGAAGCGAGCAGTACTTC. Its protein product is CASSLEGSEQYF. The variable domain in full, completed from reference TRBV7-2 and TRBJ2-7, reads GAGVSQSPSNKVTEKGKDVELRCDPISGHTALYWYRQSLGQGLEFLIYFQGNSAPDKSGLPSDRFSAERTGGSVSTLTIQRTQQEDSAVYLCASSLEGSEQYFGPGTRLTVT.